The present T cell receptor (beta chain) was sequenced within a study of blood T cells in healthy people across ages. Each donor supplied roughly 9.1 milliliters of peripheral blood. This clonotype has a count of ten or more. One junction end does not reproduce the germline sequence, and a read error may be involved. Sample-barcoded 5' priming and a J-beta primer mix drove a second PCR of 7 to 11 cycles. TCRdb re-called the 5' RACE reads with MiXCR, one entry per CDR3 protein. The data hold about 840,000 distinct CDR3 sequences, with 25% to 30% observed a single time. Germline V gene sequence: CDR1 LGHNA, CDR2 YNFKEQ. This CDR3 comprises 16 residues. This sample also appeared in a second study, on T cells of mothers and their children.

The chain is built from TRBV4-2 and TRBJ2-3, with no clear D. The source of this sequence is a middle-aged woman in good health. Input material: blood. CDR3 in amino acids: CASSQNLALRTDTQYF. Here the CDR3 DNA reads TGCGCCAGCAGCCAAAATTTAGCCCTGCGCACAGATACGCAGTATTTT.